The clone carrying this T cell receptor (beta chain) was observed at least ten times. Germline V lookup: CDR1 MNHNS, CDR2 SASEGT. The CDR3 contains 12 residues. Trimming cost V 7 bases and J 1 base, with 7 bases left between them. Time point noted: persistent/refractory GD, antithyroid drugs over 5 years with positive TRAb. PBMCs were the source of the RNA used for TCR sequencing. This sample stems from a study of regulatory T cells in long-lasting Graves disease. Turning to the study itself: It was over 5 years of antithyroid drugs, with positive TSH receptor antibodies, that meant persistent Graves' disease.

Researchers made TCR beta libraries by using iRepertoire HTBI primers and running Arm-PCR on CDR3 regions. From the multiplex PCR reads, TCRdb called clonotypes with MiXCR, one entry per CDR3 protein. Found here are about 660,000 distinct CDR3 sequences, about 32% of them singletons; the top ten hold 40% to 50%. The source of this sequence is a female donor with Graves disease. The sequencing used peripheral blood mononuclear cells (PBMCs), collected when the disease was refractory, from a patient treated with antithyroid drugs. The chain joins TRBV6-1 to TRBJ1-2; D gene ambiguous. The CDR3 DNA reads TGTGCCAGCAAAGGCAGTAACTATGGCTACACCTTC. Amino acids: CASKGSNYGYTF.